This TCR beta chain emerged from a study of T cells in Graves' hyperthyroidism and ophthalmopathy. The study's findings and limits: For ophthalmopathy, model prediction preceded onset by a median 6.5 months.

In its sample, this clonotype was seen many times. What it binds is not known. The CDR3 runs to 14 residues. Trimming pared 5 bases from V and 4 bases from J, leaving 15 bases between. From RNA transcripts, TCR beta CDR3 regions were amplified. The TCR CDR3 was amplified in a first-round RT-PCR using the HTBI primer set. TCRdb re-analysed the multiplex PCR reads in MiXCR, keeping a single row per CDR3 protein. The sample includes over 400,000 distinct CDR3 sequences, roughly 15% of them seen just once. Uncontrolled infection, other autoimmune disease, pregnancy or lactation excluded patients. Diagnostic assessment was based on clinical symptoms, serum thyroxine and TRAb, thyroid ultrasound and orbital computed tomography.

The sequencing sample was made of blood. The TCR originated in a young man with Graves' ophthalmopathy. V and J are TRBV12-3 or TRBV12-4 and TRBJ2-7; the D gene is possibly TRBD2 (5 bases). CDR3 bases: TGTGCCAGCAGTCCCCTCGGAGGTTTTTACGAGCAGTACTTC. This gives the protein CASSPLGGFYEQYF.